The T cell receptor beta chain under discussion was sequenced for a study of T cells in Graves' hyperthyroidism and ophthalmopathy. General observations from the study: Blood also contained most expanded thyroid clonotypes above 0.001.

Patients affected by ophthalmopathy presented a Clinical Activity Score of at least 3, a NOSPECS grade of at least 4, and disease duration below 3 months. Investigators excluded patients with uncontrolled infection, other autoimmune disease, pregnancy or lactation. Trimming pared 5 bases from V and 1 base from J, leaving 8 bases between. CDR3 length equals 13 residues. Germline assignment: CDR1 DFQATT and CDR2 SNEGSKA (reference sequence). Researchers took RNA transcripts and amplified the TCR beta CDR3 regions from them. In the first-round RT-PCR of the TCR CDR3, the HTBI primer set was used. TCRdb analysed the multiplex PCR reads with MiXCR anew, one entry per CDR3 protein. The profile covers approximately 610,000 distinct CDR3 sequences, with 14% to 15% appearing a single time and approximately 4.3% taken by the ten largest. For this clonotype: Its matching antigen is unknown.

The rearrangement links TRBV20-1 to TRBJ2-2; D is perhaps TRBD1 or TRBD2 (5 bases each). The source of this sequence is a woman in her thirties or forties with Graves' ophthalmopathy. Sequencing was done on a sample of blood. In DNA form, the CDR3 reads TGCAGTGCTCAGAGGGGGAACACCGGGGAGCTGTTTTTT. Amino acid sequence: CSAQRGNTGELFF.